A single sample gave rise to the 29 T cell receptor beta chains below, sequenced in a study of cytomegalovirus exposure and HLA in healthy donors. PCR employed 60 Vbeta and 13 Jbeta primers. Using immunoSEQ multiplex PCR, the repertoire was profiled, and TCRdb retains in-frame clones only, with some absent. Of roughly 100,000 clones listed, over 75% are singletons. The sample taken for sequencing was PBMCs. Source of these receptors: a man aged 25-45 years in good health and CMV-seropositive.

This clone showed up just a few times. This chain links TRBV5-1 with TRBJ2-7; D unresolved. Deletions cut 5 bases from V and 0 bases from J, with 12 bases between. The CDR3 covers 14 residues. Per the germline V gene, CDR1 is SGHRS and CDR2 is YFSETQ. As DNA, the CDR3 is TGCGCCAGCAGGGCCACAGAGAGCTCCTACGAGCAGTACTTC. It yields the protein CASRATESSYEQYF.

This chain links TRBV5-6 with TRBJ2-1, with a possible D match to TRBD2 (5 bases). This CDR3 spans 13 amino acids. The V and J ends lost 7 bases and 6 bases respectively, with 14 bases between them. Germline loops: CDR1 SGHDT, CDR2 YYEEEE. Here the CDR3 reads CASSGPGSNEQFF. CDR3 nucleotide sequence: TGTGCCAGCTCTGGACCGGGAAGCAATGAGCAGTTCTTC.

This clone was seen only once. V gene TRBV9 combines with J gene TRBJ2-1; TRBD2 agrees at 8 bases. The CDR3 contains 16 residues. The V gene's germline CDR1 is SGDLS and CDR2 YYNGEE. Trimming removed 4 bases from V and 0 bases from J; junction bases left unmatched: 6. The CDR3 protein is CASSLKRGSSYNEQFF. In DNA form, the CDR3 reads TGTGCCAGCAGCTTAAAGCGGGGGAGCTCCTACAATGAGCAGTTCTTC.

The chain carries TRBV4-1 and TRBJ1-2; 9 nucleotides align to TRBD1. The CDR3 extends over 14 amino acids. Germline-derived CDR1 and CDR2 are MGHRA and YSYEKL. J was trimmed by 4 bases and V by 4 bases; bases with no gene match: 4. The CDR3 nucleotides read TGCGCCAGCAGCCCACAGACAGGGGGCTATGGCTACACCTTC. Translated, it gives CASSPQTGGYGYTF.

The genes are TRBV6-1 and TRBJ2-5; a weak D match, TRBD1 (6 bases). V gave up 3 bases and J gave up 5 bases, with 13 bases separating them. CDR1 MNHNS and CDR2 SASEGT come from the germline V gene. The CDR3 contains 14 residues. The CDR3 spells CASSDVQGPETQYF. The CDR3 DNA sequence: TGTGCCAGCAGTGATGTCCAGGGGCCGGAGACCCAGTACTTC.

CDR3 in amino acids: CSGGLTSREQYF. For the CDR3, the DNA is TGCAGCGGCGGACTGACCTCTCGAGAGCAGTACTTC. V is TRBV29-1 and J is TRBJ2-7; D perhaps matches TRBD2 (5 bases). Trimming cost V 7 bases and J 7 bases, with 17 bases left between them. The CDR3 is made up of 12 amino acids. Germline loops: CDR1 SQVTM, CDR2 ANQGSEA.

The chain uses TRBV7-2 and TRBJ1-3; 7 nucleotides match TRBD1. This CDR3 has 15 amino acids. Germline CDR1 and CDR2: SGHTA and FQGNSA. J gave up 8 bases and V 6 bases, and 13 bases lay outside the gene matches. CDR3 in DNA: TGTGCCAGCAGTACGTACCGACAGGGCATAGACACCATATATTTT. Translation: CASSTYRQGIDTIYF.

DNA for the CDR3: TGTGCCAGCAGTCCCCCAGGGTCAGGGGCCAACGTCCTGACTTTC. Translation: CASSPPGSGANVLTF. The chain recombines TRBV6-5 with TRBJ2-6; weak D call: TRBD1 (5 bases). The CDR3 loop spans 15 amino acids. The germline gives CDR1 MNHEY, CDR2 SVGAGI. V was cut by 5 bases and J by 4 bases, with 12 bases left in between.

CDR3 bases: TGTGCCAGCAGCCGTGACAGGGTGATGAGCAATCAGCCCCAGCATTTT. Translated, it gives CASSRDRVMSNQPQHF. V is TRBV5-8 and J is TRBJ1-5, with 7 positions matching TRBD1. There are 16 residues in the CDR3. The V gene end was trimmed by 4 bases and the J gene end by 1 base; junction bases not matched to a gene: 8. CDR1 and CDR2 from the germline V gene are SGHTS and YDEGEE.

This clone was picked up a small number of times. The CDR3 sequence: CASSPSQGETGNTIYF. As DNA, the CDR3 is TGTGCCAGCAGTCCTTCACAGGGGGAGACTGGAAACACCATATATTTT. The chain has TRBV27 and TRBJ1-3, with 8 bases lining up with TRBD1. The CDR3 has 16 residues. V dropped 5 bases and J dropped 2; count of bases not matched to a gene: 8. Germline V gene data show CDR1 as MNHEY and CDR2 as SMNVEV (reference sequence).

The chain employs TRBV7-2 and TRBJ1-4; D gene ambiguous. This CDR3 has 12 residues. Germline CDR1 and CDR2: SGHTA and FQGNSA. The V and J ends lost 5 bases and 8 bases respectively, with 9 bases between them. The CDR3 DNA reads TGTGCCAGCAGCCAAAAGCGGGAAAAACTGTTTTTT. Protein product: CASSQKREKLFF. The full variable domain, completed using reference TRBV7-2 and TRBJ1-4, is GAGVSQSPSNKVTEKGKDVELRCDPISGHTALYWYRQSLGQGLEFLIYFQGNSAPDKSGLPSDRFSAERTGGSVSTLTIQRTQQEDSAVYLCASSQKREKLFFGSGTQLSVL.

The chain recombines TRBV6-6 with TRBJ1-5, with D maybe TRBD1 (6 bases). From germline, CDR1 is MNHNY and CDR2 SVGAGI (reference sequence). Trimming removed 8 bases at V and 0 bases at J, with 11 bases between. This CDR3 comprises 14 residues. The CDR3 region has the DNA TGTGCCAGCGGCAGGGGAGTTAGCAATCAGCCCCAGCATTTT. Translation: CASGRGVSNQPQHF.

J is TRBJ2-1 and V is TRBV5-4; D possibly corresponds to TRBD2 (7 bases). Trimming left V 4 bases short and J 2 bases short, with 13 bases between. Germline assignment: CDR1 SGHNT and CDR2 YYREEE (reference sequence). The CDR3 runs 15 residues. The DNA of the CDR3 is TGTGCCAGCAGCGGGGGGGCAGGGCCCTACAATGAGCAGTTCTTC. Encoded protein: CASSGGAGPYNEQFF.

The chain combines TRBV4-1 with TRBJ1-2; a weak D match, TRBD1 (5 bases). Germline CDR1 is MGHRA and CDR2 is YSYEKL. The CDR3 is 15 residues long. Between the trimmed V and J ends, which lost 0 bases and 4 bases, there was a span of 12 bases. CDR3: CASSQEAGMGYGYTF. In DNA form, the CDR3 reads TGCGCCAGCAGCCAAGAAGCAGGGATGGGCTATGGCTACACCTTC.

This sequence joins TRBV10-3 and TRBJ2-1; TRBD2 is a possible D gene (6 bases). The CDR3 extends over 15 amino acids. V was trimmed by 3 bases and J by 4 bases, leaving 13 bases between them. From germline, CDR1 is ENHRY and CDR2 SYGVKD. CDR3 region: CAISEVRELYNEQFF. The CDR3 bases are TGTGCCATCAGTGAAGTCCGGGAGCTGTACAATGAGCAGTTCTTC.

This chain uses TRBV2 with TRBJ2-5, with TRBD2 matching over 7 bases. The germline gives CDR1 SNHLY, CDR2 FYNNEI. The CDR3 loop spans 16 amino acids. J lost 2 bases, V lost 7 bases, and 13 bases had no gene match. The CDR3 sequence: CASTSMARAGQETQYF. In DNA, the CDR3 is TGTGCCAGCACCTCAATGGCAAGAGCGGGACAAGAGACCCAGTACTTC.

The chain uses TRBV27 and TRBJ2-1; TRBD1 might be the D (5 bases). The CDR3 totals 15 residues. The germline V and J ends were trimmed by 2 bases and 4 bases, with 12 bases remaining between them. Germline V lookup: CDR1 MNHEY, CDR2 SMNVEV (reference sequence). CDR3 sequence: CASSLGAGVYNEQFF. CDR3 DNA: TGTGCCAGCAGTTTAGGGGCTGGTGTGTACAATGAGCAGTTCTTC.

This clone was counted once. V is TRBV6-6 and J is TRBJ1-6; D possibly corresponds to TRBD1 (5 bases). V dropped 2 bases and J dropped 8 bases, with 10 bases sitting between them. CDR3 length: 14 residues. Per the germline V gene, CDR1 is MNHNY and CDR2 is SVGAGI (reference sequence). The CDR3 sequence is CASSYVGEDSPLHF. The CDR3 DNA is TGTGCCAGCAGTTACGTGGGGGAGGATTCACCCCTCCACTTT.

As for this clone: The sample holds other DNA sequences that translate to the same CDR3. This chain uses TRBV5-6 with TRBJ1-1, with a weak D call TRBD1 (5 bases). The germline CDR1 and CDR2 sequences are SGHDT and YYEEEE. The CDR3 has 14 amino acids. The V end lost 5 bases, the J end lost 4 bases, and 15 bases lay between the germline ends. The CDR3 nucleotides are TGTGCCAGCAGTTCCGCCCGTAGGGGCACTGAAGCTTTCTTT. As protein: CASSSARRGTEAFF.

The chain carries TRBV9 and TRBJ1-3; D is uncertain. The length of the CDR3 is 14 residues. Between the trimmed V and J ends, which lost 0 bases and 1 base, there was a span of 5 bases. CDR1 is SGDLS and CDR2 is YYNGEE in the germline V gene. CDR3 nucleotides: TGTGCCAGCAGCGTAGTAGAGTCTGGAAACACCATATATTTT. This sequence encodes CASSVVESGNTIYF.

This clone occurred a few times. The rearrangement uses TRBV28 and TRBJ2-7; TRBD2 aligns across 11 bases. The CDR3 totals 15 residues. The germline V gene encodes CDR1 MDHEN and CDR2 SYDVKM. V gave up 6 bases and J gave up 3 bases; unmatched junction bases: 7. This CDR3 is CASSPTGLADYEQYF. CDR3 bases: TGTGCCAGCAGCCCAACGGGACTAGCGGACTACGAGCAGTACTTC.

CDR3 loop: CASSSGQGRTGELFF. The CDR3 DNA reads as TGCGCCAGCAGCTCGGGACAGGGGAGGACCGGGGAGCTGTTTTTT. The chain has TRBV5-1 and TRBJ2-2; 10 bases align to TRBD1. The germline V gene has CDR1 SGHRS and CDR2 YFSETQ. V shed 3 bases, J shed 5 bases, and the junction held 4 bases outside the gene matches. The CDR3 spans 15 residues.

This clone occurred once. This rearrangement joins TRBV28 to TRBJ2-7; weak D call: TRBD1 (6 bases). This CDR3 is 16 amino acids long. V lost 5 bases and J lost 1, with 18 bases in between. Per the germline V gene, CDR1 is MDHEN and CDR2 is SYDVKM. CDR3 amino acids: CASSPGPQGFSYEQYF. CDR3 bases: TGTGCCAGCAGTCCCGGACCACAGGGTTTTTCCTACGAGCAGTACTTC.

The chain recombines TRBV6-5 with TRBJ2-5; TRBD1 matches 7 bases. J gave up 1 base and V 4 bases, and 6 bases lay outside the gene matches. The CDR3 runs 15 residues. CDR1 MNHEY and CDR2 SVGAGI come from the germline V gene. CDR3 protein: CASSSQTGTQETQYF. The CDR3, as DNA: TGTGCCAGCAGTTCCCAGACAGGGACCCAAGAGACCCAGTACTTC.

V usage is TRBV5-1 and J usage is TRBJ2-2, with TRBD1 identical over 11 bases. Germline values: CDR1 SGHRS, CDR2 YFSETQ. V lost 0 bases and J lost 7; bases outside the gene matches: 8. There are 17 residues in the CDR3. CDR3 bases: TGCGCCAGCAGCTTGGCCGGACAGGGGGCGTCAGGCGGGGAGCTGTTTTTT. As protein: CASSLAGQGASGGELFF. Filled out from reference TRBV5-1 and TRBJ2-2, the complete variable domain reads KAGVTQTPRYLIKTRGQQVTLSCSPISGHRSVSWYQQTPGQGLQFLFEYFSETQRNKGNFPGRFSGRQFSNSRSEMNVSTLELGDSALYLCASSLAGQGASGGELFFGEGSRLTVL.

This chain links TRBV7-2 with TRBJ1-6; 8 bases line up with TRBD1. The germline gives CDR1 SGHTA, CDR2 FQGNSA. V dropped 5 bases and J dropped 9; count of bases not matched to a gene: 12. This CDR3 contains 16 residues. The CDR3, as DNA: TGTGCCAGCAGCCCCCAGGGGGCAGGCGGTCTTTCACCCCTCCACTTT. It translates to CASSPQGAGGLSPLHF.

This clone appeared a single time. The CDR3 here is CASSPRTDNGYTF. Written as DNA, the CDR3 is TGTGCCAGCAGCCCTCGGACAGACAATGGCTACACCTTC. The chain employs TRBV7-9 and TRBJ1-2; perhaps TRBD1 as D (6 bases). Germline CDR1 SEHNR, CDR2 FQNEAQ (reference sequence). The CDR3 loop spans 13 amino acids. V was shortened by 5 bases and J by 6 bases, with 13 bases between the two germline ends.

This chain uses TRBV6-5 with TRBJ2-2; a possible D gene is TRBD2 (6 bases). Trimming removed 8 bases from V and 6 bases from J, with 7 bases in between. Germline CDR1 is MNHEY and CDR2 is SVGAGI. The CDR3 consists of 11 residues. DNA for the CDR3: TGTGCCAGCGGCGGGGCCGGGGAGCTGTTTTTT. The encoded protein is CASGGAGELFF.

The chain joins TRBV11-2 to TRBJ2-7; 8 positions match TRBD2. The CDR3 is 14 amino acids. V gave up 2 bases and J gave up 2 bases; unmatched junction bases: 2. Germline loops: CDR1 SGHAT, CDR2 FQNNGV. CDR3 sequence (DNA): TGTGCCAGCAGCTTATCGGGAGGGGCCTACGAGCAGTACTTC. Translating it yields CASSLSGGAYEQYF.